The 14 T cell receptor beta chains below come from one sample, sequenced in a study of blood T cell repertoires in COVID-19. The table came from immunoSEQ multiplex PCR; TCRdb's copy has only in-frame clones and leaves some out. Here the sample spans about 52,000 clones, around 83% being singletons. The sample taken for sequencing was peripheral blood. Receptors originate from an older man with active COVID-19.

The genes are TRBV5-1 and TRBJ2-2; tentatively, D is TRBD1 (5 bases). The germline V gene encodes CDR1 SGHRS and CDR2 YFSETQ. The V end was cut by 0 bases, the J end by 2 bases, with 11 bases between. The length of the CDR3 is 16 residues. Written as DNA, the CDR3 is TGCGCCAGCAGCTTGGACTTAGACAGTAACACCGGGGAGCTGTTTTTT. Its translation is CASSLDLDSNTGELFF.

This chain uses TRBV19 with TRBJ2-6; D might be TRBD1 (5 bases). Germline loops: CDR1 LNHDA, CDR2 SQIVND (reference sequence). The CDR3 is 19 amino acids. Trimming took off 1 base at V and 0 bases at J, with 16 bases between the two ends. The CDR3 sequence is CASSIAGWGASSGANVLTF. CDR3 in DNA: TGTGCCAGTAGTATAGCCGGGTGGGGCGCGAGCTCTGGGGCCAACGTCCTGACTTTC.

This clone was seen only once. This chain uses TRBV6-2 or TRBV6-3 with TRBJ1-2; D is ambiguous. The length of the CDR3 is 13 residues. V lost 4 bases, J lost 1 base, and 7 bases lay in between. Germline V gives CDR1 MNHEY, CDR2 SVGEGT. The CDR3 sequence is CASSSYGNYGYTF. The CDR3 region has the DNA TGTGCCAGCAGTTCCTATGGTAACTATGGCTACACCTTC.

CDR3 DNA: TGTGCCAGCAGCGTAGACGGCAGGGGGCGCGCTGAAGCTTTCTTT. Translating gives CASSVDGRGRAEAFF. The V and J genes are TRBV9 and TRBJ1-1; 8 bases map to TRBD1. The CDR3 spans 15 residues. CDR1 is SGDLS, CDR2 YYNGEE, per germline. The V gene end was trimmed by 0 bases and the J gene end by 6 bases; junction bases not matched to a gene: 7.

Here the CDR3 reads CASSVEVRDEQFF. CDR3 DNA sequence: TGTGCCAGCAGCGTAGAGGTACGGGATGAGCAGTTCTTC. The rearrangement uses TRBV9 and TRBJ2-1; D gene ambiguous. The length of the CDR3 is 13 residues. V lost 0 bases, J lost 8 bases, and 9 bases lay in between. CDR1 SGDLS and CDR2 YYNGEE come from the germline V gene.

The chain links TRBV6-6 to TRBJ2-5; 11 nucleotides align to TRBD2. Germline assignment: CDR1 MNHNY and CDR2 SVGAGI (reference sequence). Trimming took 3 bases from V and 4 from J; bases not matched to a gene: 7. The CDR3 is 16 residues long. The CDR3 DNA is TGTGCCAGCAGTTATATTAGCGGGGGGGCAGGAGAGACCCAGTACTTC. Amino acids: CASSYISGGAGETQYF.

This clone came up once. The chain uses TRBV28 and TRBJ2-3; 8 bases map to TRBD1. Germline V gene data show CDR1 as MDHEN and CDR2 as SYDVKM. The CDR3 is made up of 14 amino acids. J gave up 6 bases and V 7 bases, and 9 bases lay outside the gene matches. The CDR3 region has the DNA TGTGCCAGCATGGGTCGGGACAGGCTCGATACGCAGTATTTT. This gives the protein CASMGRDRLDTQYF. Combining the CDR3 with reference TRBV28 and TRBJ2-3 gives the whole variable domain DVKVTQSSRYLVKRTGEKVFLECVQDMDHENMFWYRQDPGLGLRLIYFSYDVKMKEKGDIPEGYSVSREKKERFSLILESASTNQTSMYLCASMGRDRLDTQYFGPGTRLTVL.

The chain recombines TRBV7-2 with TRBJ1-2; 9 nucleotides align to TRBD1. Germline CDR1 SGHTA, CDR2 FQGNSA. The CDR3 spans 15 residues. The trim removed 5 bases at V and 4 bases at J, leaving 8 bases unmatched. CDR3 in amino acids: CASSLLDRGGYGYTF. The DNA for the CDR3 is TGTGCCAGCAGCCTCTTGGACAGGGGTGGCTATGGCTACACCTTC.

V gene TRBV5-6 combines with J gene TRBJ1-4; D might be TRBD1 (6 bases). CDR3 size: 15 residues. V lost 4 bases to trimming and J lost 2 bases, with 12 bases between them. Germline CDR1 reads SGHDT; CDR2 reads YYEEEE. The CDR3 sequence is CASSTAGATNEKLFF. DNA of the CDR3: TGTGCCAGCAGCACTGCAGGGGCGACTAATGAAAAACTGTTTTTT.

The genes are TRBV27 and TRBJ1-4, with 7 bases that match TRBD1. Per germline, CDR1 MNHEY and CDR2 SMNVEV (reference sequence). J was trimmed by 5 bases and V by 3 bases; bases with no gene match: 6. The CDR3 runs 15 residues. CDR3: CASSFAGTENEKLFF. CDR3 bases: TGTGCCAGCAGTTTTGCCGGGACAGAGAATGAAAAACTGTTTTTT.

DNA for the CDR3: TGTGCCAGCAGCGCGCGGGGGGGCCCCTACGAGCAGTACTTC. It encodes CASSARGGPYEQYF. The chain recombines TRBV7-2 with TRBJ2-7; TRBD2 agrees at 9 bases. Per germline, CDR1 SGHTA and CDR2 FQGNSA. V dropped 5 bases and J dropped 2; count of bases not matched to a gene: 4. The CDR3 consists of 14 residues.

J is TRBJ2-7 and V is TRBV7-6; tentative D call: TRBD2 (5 bases). V lost 3 bases and J lost 7, with 10 bases in between. CDR1 is SGHVS and CDR2 is FNYEAQ in the germline V gene. This CDR3 region has 12 residues. CDR3: CASSFTGSEQYF. The CDR3 bases are TGTGCCAGCAGCTTCACGGGGAGTGAGCAGTACTTC.

V gene TRBV14 combines with J gene TRBJ2-1, with TRBD1 matching over 7 bases. The germline CDR1 and CDR2 sequences are SGHDN and FVKESK. The ends lost 3 bases at V and 12 bases at J; junction bases unmatched: 5. The CDR3 length is 12 residues. The CDR3 DNA sequence: TGTGCCAGCAGCCAGGCCGGGACAGTGCAGTTCTTC. It is translated as CASSQAGTVQFF.

The chain couples TRBV14 to TRBJ1-5, with a tentative D call TRBD1 (6 bases). CDR3 length: 13 residues. V was pared by 4 bases and J by 7 bases, with 11 bases between. Germline loops: CDR1 SGHDN, CDR2 FVKESK. This chain's CDR3 is CASSRGHRQPQHF. The CDR3 DNA follows: TGTGCCAGCAGCCGGGGGCACCGACAGCCCCAGCATTTT.